This paragraph reports one T cell receptor beta chain. The antigen is unknown. TCRdb's copy holds only in-frame clones and misses some; the assay was immunoSEQ multiplex PCR. The sample contains over 120,000 clones, roughly 87% of which appear only once. This entry comes from a study of T cell responses to AZD1222 COVID-19 vaccine. The study, taken as a whole, reports: Baseline seropositivity occurred in only a handful of AZD1222 recipients. The donor cohort was predominantly white British with a female majority, and clonal diversity may have been underestimated. Close to half of all spike-specific TCRs reportedly target regions of the variants that are unmutated.

V gave up 1 base and J gave up 3 bases, with 14 bases separating them. The germline CDR1 and CDR2 sequences are SGHTS and YDEGEE. The CDR3 runs to 16 residues. Here the sequenced sample was peripheral blood, taken 28 days after the second dose of the MenACWY control vaccine. This rearrangement joins TRBV5-8 to TRBJ2-1; possibly TRBD1 or TRBD2 for D (6 bases each). This TCR derives from an adult who received the MenACWY meningococcal vaccine as a control. This CDR3 reads CASSLSQEGVYNEQFF. CDR3 DNA: TGTGCCAGCAGCTTGTCCCAGGAGGGGGTCTACAATGAGCAGTTCTTC.